This T cell receptor beta chain is drawn from a study of PD-L1 blockade in urothelial cancer. Study-level background: Most patients, about 85% of the roughly 30, were males with bladder-origin cancer. T cells were recovered from blood samples at a median of 141,255.

A remark on this clone: What it recognizes is unknown.

Specified time point: peripheral blood 6 weeks after treatment start. All patients carried locally advanced or metastatic urothelial carcinoma. Some clones are missing from TCRdb's copy, which holds only in-frame ones; the method was immunoSEQ multiplex PCR. The sample lists roughly 100,000 clones, less than 85% occurring once. Study-wide findings and caveats: Durable benefit accompanied greater 3-week expansion of tumor-associated blood clones.

This receptor was obtained from a man in his 70s with urothelial cancer. The sequencing here drew on PBMCs, taken around atezolizumab (anti-PD-L1) treatment.

CDR3 sequence reads: CASSIERTSEYEQYF. The CDR3 region has the DNA TGTGCCAGTAGTATAGAACGGACTAGCGAGTACGAGCAGTACTTC. The genes are TRBV19 and TRBJ2-7, with 9 bases that match TRBD2. V lost 0 bases and J lost 4; bases outside the gene matches: 4. This CDR3 has 15 amino acids. Germline CDR1 is LNHDA and CDR2 is SQIVND (reference sequence).